A selection of T cell receptor beta chains follows, all from one sample in a study of lymphopenia after photon versus proton radiotherapy. Only in-frame clones appear in the TCRdb table, and some are missing; sequencing was by immunoSEQ multiplex PCR. The sample records around 30,000 clones, about 91% being singletons. This sample comprised peripheral blood, obtained from a patient treated with proton-based radiotherapy. These TCRs come from a woman aged 70-85 years with pancreatic cancer. Some clones in this sample may be carry-over from other donors' samples. Both conserved end residues are part of each CDR3. A D gene is named only where the DNA matches it firmly. Clone size, where shown, is once, few, many, or a class for clones that have expanded.

CASSLATEETQYF	TGCGCCAGCAGCTTGGCCACCGAGGAGACCCAGTACTTC	TRBV5-1	-	TRBJ2-5	-
CASSITGVETQYF	TGTGCCAGCAGCATTACGGGAGTTGAGACCCAGTACTTC	TRBV5-4	-	TRBJ2-5	-
CASSLQGASYGYTF	TGTGCCAGCAGCTTACAGGGGGCCAGCTATGGCTACACCTTC	TRBV5-4	TRBD1	TRBJ1-2	-
CASSLDRGSTNEKLFF	TGCGCCAGCAGCTTAGACAGGGGCTCAACTAATGAAAAACTGTTTTTT	TRBV5-1	TRBD1	TRBJ1-4	-
CASSLGQGDYEQYF	TGCGCCAGCAGCTTGGGGCAGGGAGACTACGAGCAGTACTTC	TRBV5-1	-	TRBJ2-7	-
CAWSLAGTNTGELFF	TGTGCCTGGTCCCTAGCGGGGACTAACACCGGGGAGCTGTTTTTT	TRBV30	TRBD2	TRBJ2-2	-
CASSQSGTSGYEQYF	TGTGCCAGCAGCCAAAGTGGGACTAGCGGCTACGAGCAGTACTTC	TRBV4-2	TRBD2	TRBJ2-7	-
CASSRDRGGYTF	TGCGCCAGCAGCCGGGACAGGGGTGGCTACACCTTC	TRBV5-1	TRBD1	TRBJ1-2	-
CASSLYPRGAGGDTQYF	TGTGCCAGTAGCTTATACCCCCGCGGAGCGGGAGGGGATACGCAGTATTTT	TRBV19	TRBD2	TRBJ2-3	once
CASSSWTSSTTDTQYF	TGTGCCAGCAGTTCCTGGACTAGCTCCACAACAGATACGCAGTATTTT	TRBV28	TRBD2	TRBJ2-3	-
CASSFRGGTGNFYEQYF	TGTGCCAGCAGCTTTAGAGGGGGGACAGGGAATTTCTACGAGCAGTACTTC	TRBV5-5	TRBD1	TRBJ2-7	-
CASSERLLAEETQYF	TGTGCCAGCAGTGAAAGGCTGCTAGCGGAAGAGACCCAGTACTTC	TRBV25-1	TRBD2	TRBJ2-5	-
CASIQPPGHRPNTEAFF	TGTGCCAGTATTCAGCCCCCGGGACACCGGCCGAACACTGAAGCTTTCTTT	TRBV19	-	TRBJ1-1	once
CASRARQEVSGNTIYF	TGTGCCAGCAGGGCCCGACAGGAAGTCTCTGGAAACACCATATATTTT	TRBV6-4	-	TRBJ1-3	-
CASSRPGQGNTEAFF	TGTGCCAGCAGCCGTCCGGGACAGGGGAACACTGAAGCTTTCTTT	TRBV11-1	TRBD1	TRBJ1-1	-
CASSHPGQSGNTIYF	TGCGCCAGCAGCCACCCCGGACAGTCTGGAAACACCATATATTTT	TRBV5-1	-	TRBJ1-3	-
CASNGGGSLTDTQYF	TGTGCCAGCAACGGTGGGGGGTCCCTCACAGATACGCAGTATTTT	TRBV28	-	TRBJ2-3	-
CARRYTSTDTQYF	TGCGCCAGAAGATACACTAGCACAGATACGCAGTATTTT	TRBV5-1	-	TRBJ2-3	once
CASSLVRDNNEQFF	TGCGCCAGCAGCTTGGTCAGGGACAACAATGAGCAGTTCTTC	TRBV5-1	-	TRBJ2-1	-
CASSEVRVTYQPQHF	TGTGCCAGCAGTGAAGTAAGGGTCACCTATCAGCCCCAGCATTTT	TRBV28	-	TRBJ1-5	few
CASSLRVIGSGLANVLTF	TGTGCCAGCAGTTTAAGGGTTATTGGCTCTGGGTTGGCCAACGTCCTGACTTTC	TRBV27	-	TRBJ2-6	-
CSVDGGGQETQYF	TGCAGCGTTGATGGGGGTGGGCAAGAGACCCAGTACTTC	TRBV29-1	-	TRBJ2-5	-
CASSPGETQYF	TGTGCCAGCTCACCAGGCGAGACCCAGTACTTC	TRBV18	-	TRBJ2-5	-
CSSPGTSADNEQFF	TGCAGCTCCCCCGGGACTAGCGCCGACAATGAGCAGTTCTTC	TRBV29-1	TRBD2	TRBJ2-1	-
CASSLVSTGELFF	TGTGCCAGCAGCTTAGTGAGCACCGGGGAGCTGTTTTTT	TRBV11-2	-	TRBJ2-2	-
CASRALKGSGGSLFDEQFF	TGTGCCAGCAGGGCACTTAAGGGTTCCGGCGGGAGTCTGTTCGATGAGCAGTTCTTC	TRBV28	TRBD2	TRBJ2-1	-
CASKRGGPGGPETQYF	TGTGCCAGTAAGAGGGGGGGACCAGGTGGGCCAGAGACCCAGTACTTC	TRBV19	-	TRBJ2-5	-
CASSKGGTGKGSNQPQHF	TGTGCCAGCAGCAAAGGGGGGACGGGCAAAGGGAGCAATCAGCCCCAGCATTTT	TRBV21-1	-	TRBJ1-5	-